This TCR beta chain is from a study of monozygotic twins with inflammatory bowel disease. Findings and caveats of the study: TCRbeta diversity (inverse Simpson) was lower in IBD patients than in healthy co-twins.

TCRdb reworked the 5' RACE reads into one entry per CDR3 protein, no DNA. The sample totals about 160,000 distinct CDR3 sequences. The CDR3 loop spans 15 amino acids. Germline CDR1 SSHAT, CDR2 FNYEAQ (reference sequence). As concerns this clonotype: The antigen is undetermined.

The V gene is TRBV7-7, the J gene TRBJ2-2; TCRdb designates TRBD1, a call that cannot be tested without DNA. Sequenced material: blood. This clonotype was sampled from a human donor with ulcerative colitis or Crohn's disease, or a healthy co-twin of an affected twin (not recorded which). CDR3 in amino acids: CASRPLQGAPGELFF. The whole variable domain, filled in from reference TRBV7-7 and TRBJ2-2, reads GAGVSQSPRYKVTKRGQDVTLRCDPISSHATLYWYQQALGQGPEFLTYFNYEAQPDKSGLPSDRFSAERPEGSISTLTIQRTEQRDSAMYRCASRPLQGAPGELFFGEGSRLTVL.